This passage covers 32 T cell receptor beta chains from one sample sequenced in a study of T cell responses to AZD1222 COVID-19 vaccine. Here immunoSEQ multiplex PCR was the method, and the copy in TCRdb shows in-frame clones only, minus some. The sample records roughly 270,000 clones, 85% to 95% being singletons. Sequencing was performed on peripheral blood, taken 28 days after the second AZD1222 dose. These TCRs come from an adult who received the AZD1222 COVID-19 vaccine.

The rearrangement links TRBV27 to TRBJ2-7, with 8 nucleotides matching TRBD2. The CDR3 length is 15 residues. The ends lost 8 bases at V and 2 bases at J; junction bases unmatched: 11. The V gene's germline CDR1 is MNHEY and CDR2 SMNVEV (reference sequence). As DNA, the CDR3 is TGTGCCAGCCAGCCGGGCGGGGGGTATACCTACGAGCAGTACTTC. This sequence encodes CASQPGGGYTYEQYF.

The J gene is TRBJ2-1, the V gene TRBV7-2; tentatively, D is TRBD2 (6 bases). The V end lost 1 base, the J end lost 7 bases, and 17 bases lay between the germline ends. CDR3 length: 16 amino acids. Germline CDR1 SGHTA, CDR2 FQGNSA. The CDR3 sequence is CASSLGRLARRNEQFF. The CDR3, as DNA: TGTGCCAGCAGCTTAGGTCGGCTAGCGAGGAGAAATGAGCAGTTCTTC. Complete variable domain (other parts from reference TRBV7-2 and TRBJ2-1): GAGVSQSPSNKVTEKGKDVELRCDPISGHTALYWYRQSLGQGLEFLIYFQGNSAPDKSGLPSDRFSAERTGGSVSTLTIQRTQQEDSAVYLCASSLGRLARRNEQFFGPGTRLTVL.

This chain uses TRBV2 with TRBJ1-2, with 9 bases matching TRBD1. V gave up 6 bases and J gave up 8 bases; unmatched junction bases: 10. Looked up from germline, CDR1 is SNHLY and CDR2 is FYNNEI. This CDR3 spans 14 amino acids. CDR3 nucleotide sequence: TGTGCCAGCAGCATACAGGGGGCTGAAGAAGGCTACACCTTC. Amino acids: CASSIQGAEEGYTF.

The V and J genes are TRBV4-3 and TRBJ2-5; TRBD1 might be the D (6 bases). V was clipped by 0 bases and J by 4 bases, with 12 bases between them. This CDR3 has 15 residues. The germline V gene encodes CDR1 LGHNA and CDR2 YSLEER. For the CDR3, the DNA is TGCGCCAGCAGCCAAGACTATCAGGGGCGAGAGACCCAGTACTTC. Encoded protein: CASSQDYQGRETQYF.

The chain uses TRBV28 and TRBJ2-7; TRBD1 aligns across 9 bases. The CDR3 contains 13 residues. V was clipped by 5 bases and J by 6 bases; unmatched bases: 5. Germline lookup yields CDR1 MDHEN and CDR2 SYDVKM. The CDR3 protein is CASSPDRGREQYF. DNA of the CDR3: TGTGCCAGCAGTCCGGACAGGGGTCGCGAGCAGTACTTC.

The chain combines TRBV7-9 with TRBJ1-2, with D possibly being TRBD1 (6 bases). Germline V gene lookup returns CDR1 SEHNR and CDR2 FQNEAQ (reference sequence). Trimming left V 1 base short and J 8 bases short, with 14 bases between. There are 14 residues in the CDR3. As DNA, the CDR3 is TGTGCCAGCAGCTTAGGAGGACAGTTAGAGGGCTACACCTTC. Its translation is CASSLGGQLEGYTF.

On this clone itself: The germline gene is not matched at one end of the junction; a read error may be the cause. This chain connects TRBV9 to TRBJ1-1, with a possible D match to TRBD1 (6 bases). The CDR3 is 14 residues long. Germline loops: CDR1 SGDLS, CDR2 YYNGEE. The CDR3 protein is CASNVAGANTEAFF. The CDR3 DNA reads TGTGCCAGCAACGTAGCGGGGGCAAACACTGAAGCTTTCTTT.

This sequence joins TRBV11-2 and TRBJ2-1; D is possibly TRBD1 (5 bases). V was clipped by 3 bases and J by 2 bases, with 11 bases between them. Germline V gene sequence: CDR1 SGHAT, CDR2 FQNNGV. The CDR3 covers 15 residues. CDR3 protein: CASSFLRQTYNEQFF. The CDR3, as DNA: TGTGCCAGCAGCTTTCTGCGACAGACCTACAATGAGCAGTTCTTC.

This chain links TRBV25-1 with TRBJ2-2, with D perhaps TRBD1 or TRBD2 (6 bases each). The germline gives CDR1 MGHDK, CDR2 SYGVNS. The CDR3 runs 14 residues. V shed 6 bases and J shed 2 bases, with 10 bases lying between them. The DNA of the CDR3 is TGTGCCAGCAGAGAGGGGGGCAACACCGGGGAGCTGTTTTTT. The encoded protein is CASREGGNTGELFF.

This sequence joins TRBV6-5 and TRBJ1-3; maybe TRBD1 (6 bases). The CDR3 covers 14 residues. V lost 6 bases to trimming and J lost 3 bases, with 12 bases between them. Germline CDR1 reads MNHEY; CDR2 reads SVGAGI. The CDR3 region has the DNA TGTGCCAGCAGGCCCGGGGGCGGTGGAAACACCATATATTTT. It translates to CASRPGGGGNTIYF.

The chain is built from TRBV7-2 and TRBJ1-2, with TRBD1 matching over 7 bases. Germline values: CDR1 SGHTA, CDR2 FQGNSA. CDR3 size: 16 residues. J gave up 8 bases and V 3 bases, and 15 bases lay outside the gene matches. The CDR3 region is CASSLTGRAKSGGYTF. The CDR3 DNA reads TGTGCCAGCAGCTTGACAGGGAGGGCTAAGTCAGGCGGCTACACCTTC. The whole variable domain, remainder taken from reference TRBV7-2 and TRBJ1-2, is GAGVSQSPSNKVTEKGKDVELRCDPISGHTALYWYRQSLGQGLEFLIYFQGNSAPDKSGLPSDRFSAERTGGSVSTLTIQRTQQEDSAVYLCASSLTGRAKSGGYTFGSGTRLTVV.

This clone came up once. This chain uses TRBV6-5 with TRBJ1-5; 8 bases map to TRBD1. Unmatched junction bases numbered 3, after V lost 6 bases and J lost 5 bases. Germline loops: CDR1 MNHEY, CDR2 SVGAGI. The CDR3 runs to 13 residues. For the CDR3, the DNA is TGTGCCAGCAGCACGACAGGGGATCAGCCCCAGCATTTT. Encoded protein: CASSTTGDQPQHF.

The V and J genes are TRBV11-1 and TRBJ2-7, with D unclear. The CDR3 totals 15 residues. The V end lost 2 bases, the J end lost 1 base, and 12 bases lay between the germline ends. Germline V CDR1 and CDR2: SGHAT, FQDESV (reference sequence). The CDR3 nucleotides are TGTGCCAGCAGCTTATCGGACGGCCCTTCCTACGAGCAGTACTTC. It translates to CASSLSDGPSYEQYF.

The genes are TRBV7-8 and TRBJ2-1, with D maybe TRBD1 (6 bases). V lost 2 bases and J lost 13, with 15 bases in between. The CDR3 consists of 13 residues. Germline CDR1 is SGHVS and CDR2 is FQNEAQ. This CDR3 is CASSLSGAQRQFF. CDR3 DNA sequence: TGTGCCAGCAGCTTATCAGGGGCCCAAAGACAGTTCTTC.

The chain employs TRBV28 and TRBJ1-1; D is undetermined. The CDR3 covers 13 residues. Germline loops: CDR1 MDHEN, CDR2 SYDVKM. Trimming removed 5 bases at V and 6 bases at J, with 13 bases between. CDR3 sequence: CASSLGGTPEAFF. The CDR3, as DNA: TGTGCCAGCAGTCTTGGCGGAACCCCTGAAGCTTTCTTT.

The chain uses TRBV5-4 and TRBJ2-7, with 12 bases lining up with TRBD2. The CDR3 totals 20 residues. Germline values: CDR1 SGHNT, CDR2 YYREEE (reference sequence). J gave up 3 bases and V 4 bases, and 20 bases lay outside the gene matches. The CDR3 spells CASSPFSGLAGPKGHYEQYF. The CDR3 nucleotides are TGTGCCAGCAGCCCGTTTTCCGGACTAGCGGGACCAAAGGGGCACTACGAGCAGTACTTC.

The V and J genes are TRBV28 and TRBJ1-1, with D perhaps TRBD1 (5 bases). Germline V gene lookup returns CDR1 MDHEN and CDR2 SYDVKM. CDR3 length: 14 amino acids. V was cut by 5 bases and J by 6 bases, with 16 bases left in between. CDR3 in DNA: TGTGCCAGCAGTCCATATTTGGGGGAAGCTGAAGCTTTCTTT. Protein: CASSPYLGEAEAFF.

A few counts support this clone. The chain has TRBV2 and TRBJ2-7; 8 bases are shared with TRBD1. The CDR3 covers 14 residues. V was pared by 6 bases and J by 2 bases, with 6 bases of the junction left unmatched. Germline loops: CDR1 SNHLY, CDR2 FYNNEI. The DNA of the CDR3 is TGTGCCAGCAGCTACTCAGGGGGCACCTACGAGCAGTACTTC. Its protein product is CASSYSGGTYEQYF.

This clone was recorded once. The chain employs TRBV28 and TRBJ1-5; the D gene is possibly TRBD1 (6 bases). Germline CDR1 MDHEN, CDR2 SYDVKM. This CDR3 is built from 16 residues. Trimming removed 5 bases at V and 0 bases at J, with 14 bases between. The CDR3 reads CASSPGTFYSNQPQHF. Here the CDR3 DNA reads TGTGCCAGCAGTCCCGGGACATTTTATAGCAATCAGCCCCAGCATTTT.

The rearrangement uses TRBV18 and TRBJ2-2, with 8 nucleotides matching TRBD2. The germline gives CDR1 KGHSH, CDR2 LQKENI. The CDR3 runs to 15 residues. The J segment lost 6 bases and the V segment lost 6 bases, leaving 9 bases of the junction unmatched. The CDR3 DNA sequence: TGTGCCAGCTCCCCCTCCGGGGGGGCCTCCGGGGAGCTGTTTTTT. Protein: CASSPSGGASGELFF.

This clone was counted once. V usage is TRBV3-1 (or the pseudogene TRBV3-2) and J usage is TRBJ2-7, with D possibly TRBD2 on 5 matching bases. With 1 base removed from V and 0 bases from J, the gap between germline ends came to 10 bases. Germline lookup yields CDR1 LGHDT and CDR2 YNNKEL (reference sequence). The CDR3 runs 15 residues. CDR3 protein: CASSQGLISSYEQYF. The DNA for the CDR3 is TGTGCCAGCAGCCAAGGACTAATAAGCTCCTACGAGCAGTACTTC.

In this sample, this clone turned up once. This chain connects TRBV19 to TRBJ1-4, with D maybe TRBD1 (6 bases). The ends were cut back, 5 bases at V and 7 bases at J, with 20 bases in the middle. CDR3 length equals 16 residues. Germline assignment: CDR1 LNHDA and CDR2 SQIVND (reference sequence). CDR3 in amino acids: CASSPTGLSRGEKLFF. The CDR3 nucleotides read TGTGCCAGTAGTCCTACAGGGCTTAGCCGGGGTGAAAAACTGTTTTTT.

The rearrangement links TRBV5-4 to TRBJ1-3; D gene uncertain. Trimming shortened V by 1 base and J by 1 base, and 6 bases separated the two germline ends. Germline V gene data show CDR1 as SGHNT and CDR2 as YYREEE (reference sequence). The CDR3 has 14 residues. CDR3 sequence reads: CASSLPESGNTIYF. The CDR3 DNA follows: TGTGCCAGCAGCTTGCCGGAATCTGGAAACACCATATATTTT.

The V call is TRBV20-1, the J call TRBJ2-4; D is undetermined. V lost 5 bases, J lost 6 bases, and 8 bases lay in between. Germline V gives CDR1 DFQATT, CDR2 SNEGSKA (reference sequence). This CDR3 region has 11 residues. CDR3 sequence: CSAPDTNIQYF. The CDR3 region has the DNA TGCAGTGCTCCTGACACAAACATTCAGTACTTC.

The gene calls are TRBV28 and TRBJ2-7; 9 bases are a match to TRBD1. Germline CDR1 MDHEN, CDR2 SYDVKM. This CDR3 comprises 15 residues. The V segment lost 8 bases and the J segment 4 bases; nucleotides outside the gene matches: 12. Here the CDR3 reads CASFSPGQGGYEQYF. In DNA, the CDR3 is TGTGCCAGCTTTAGTCCGGGACAGGGCGGGTACGAGCAGTACTTC. Full variable domain (rest looked up from reference TRBV28 and TRBJ2-7): DVKVTQSSRYLVKRTGEKVFLECVQDMDHENMFWYRQDPGLGLRLIYFSYDVKMKEKGDIPEGYSVSREKKERFSLILESASTNQTSMYLCASFSPGQGGYEQYFGPGTRLTVT.

This chain connects TRBV7-6 to TRBJ2-2; 7 bases agree with TRBD1. Germline CDR1 is SGHVS and CDR2 is FNYEAQ. The CDR3 is 16 amino acids. The junction had 7 bases not matched to a gene; V was cut back by 5 bases and J by 1 base. The CDR3 loop is CASSPRGGGNTGELFF. The DNA for the CDR3 is TGTGCCAGCAGCCCCAGAGGGGGCGGGAACACCGGGGAGCTGTTTTTT.

The chain couples TRBV19 to TRBJ2-7, with 11 bases that match TRBD2. The J segment lost 2 bases and the V segment lost 6 bases, leaving 3 bases of the junction unmatched. Germline CDR1 and CDR2: LNHDA and SQIVND (reference sequence). CDR3 size: 14 residues. CDR3 residues: CASSPSGGTYEQYF. The DNA for the CDR3 is TGTGCCAGTAGCCCTAGCGGGGGGACCTACGAGCAGTACTTC.

This chain connects TRBV2 to TRBJ2-7; 10 bases fit TRBD2. Looked up from germline, CDR1 is SNHLY and CDR2 is FYNNEI. Trimming removed 6 bases from V and 3 bases from J; junction bases left unmatched: 5. CDR3 length: 14 residues. The CDR3 region has the DNA TGTGCCAGCAGAGAACGACTAGCGGGCTACGAGCAGTACTTC. Its protein product is CASRERLAGYEQYF.

The genes are TRBV9 and TRBJ2-1; TRBD2 matches at 13 bases. The junction had 6 bases not matched to a gene; V was cut back by 0 bases and J by 6 bases. Germline values: CDR1 SGDLS, CDR2 YYNGEE. This CDR3 spans 17 amino acids. The chain's CDR3 is CASSVGARTSGSNEQFF. The CDR3 DNA reads TGTGCCAGCAGCGTAGGAGCCAGGACTAGCGGGAGCAATGAGCAGTTCTTC.

The chain joins TRBV27 to TRBJ2-3; D is uncertain. This CDR3 has 15 residues. V lost 5 bases and J 2 bases, leaving 14 bases between the germline ends. From germline, CDR1 is MNHEY and CDR2 SMNVEV (reference sequence). The CDR3, as DNA: TGTGCCAGCAGTCCCCCTGAGTGGTACACAGATACGCAGTATTTT. Encoded protein: CASSPPEWYTDTQYF.

The chain has TRBV6-1 and TRBJ2-1, with D tentatively TRBD1 or TRBD2 (5 bases each). V lost 0 bases, J lost 9 bases, and 9 bases lay in between. Germline V gene lookup returns CDR1 MNHNS and CDR2 SASEGT. The CDR3 length is 13 residues. The CDR3 protein is CASSEARDGEQFF. The CDR3 coding sequence is TGTGCCAGCAGTGAAGCTCGGGACGGTGAGCAGTTCTTC.

This chain links TRBV28 with TRBJ2-5; 11 positions match TRBD2. The CDR3 sequence is 13 residues long. Per the germline V gene, CDR1 is MDHEN and CDR2 is SYDVKM. The junction had 6 bases not matched to a gene; V was cut back by 8 bases and J by 7 bases. CDR3: CASLAGGYGTQYF. Here the CDR3 DNA reads TGTGCCAGCCTAGCGGGGGGCTACGGGACCCAGTACTTC. Using reference TRBV28 and TRBJ2-5 for the parts outside the CDR3, the full variable domain is DVKVTQSSRYLVKRTGEKVFLECVQDMDHENMFWYRQDPGLGLRLIYFSYDVKMKEKGDIPEGYSVSREKKERFSLILESASTNQTSMYLCASLAGGYGTQYFGPGTRLLVL.